This T cell receptor (beta chain) was obtained from a study of blood T cell repertoires in COVID-19. Study information: Both acute and convalescent COVID-19 samples were obtained from the United States, Italy and Spain. PBMCs, B-cell-depleted T cells, or T cells were the source of the cDNA or gDNA that made up the material.

This clone came up a few times. Under the authors' procedure: Estimated nucleated cell counts came from reference gene primer amplification. Data came from immunoSEQ multiplex PCR; TCRdb stores just in-frame clones and leaves some out. D and trimming come from the DNA, and the V and J calls and clone size come from that table. The sample holds fewer than 55,000 clones, about 84% seen once. Source material: peripheral blood. This clonotype was sampled from a woman aged 60-75 years with acute or convalescent COVID-19.

CDR3 amino acids: CASSRRRGGADTQYF. CDR3 DNA: TGTGCCAGCAGCCGGAGGAGAGGGGGAGCAGATACGCAGTATTTT. This chain connects TRBV4-2 to TRBJ2-3; possible D gene TRBD1, 6 bases. Germline V gene data show CDR1 as LGHNA and CDR2 as YNFKEQ. The CDR3 extends over 15 amino acids. The germline V and J ends were trimmed by 4 bases and 4 bases, with 15 bases remaining between them.